The 15 T cell receptor beta chains listed next were all sequenced from one sample in a study of CD4 T cells in relation to SARS-CoV-2 and coronaviruses. Clones were read by immunoSEQ multiplex PCR, and TCRdb kept only the in-frame ones, dropping some. The sample includes more than 30,000 clones, roughly 88% seen only once; the top ten take 3.1%. The specimen was memory CD4+ T cells from PBMCs. The receptors were gathered from an adult with COVID-19.

The rearrangement links TRBV10-2 to TRBJ2-1; D possibly corresponds to TRBD1 (7 bases). The CDR3 has 13 amino acids. The V and J ends lost 7 bases and 7 bases respectively, with 14 bases between them. Germline CDR1 is WSHSY and CDR2 is SAAADI. This CDR3 reads CASKSGGMNEQFF. CDR3 sequence (DNA): TGCGCCAGCAAGTCAGGGGGGATGAATGAGCAGTTCTTC.

The chain carries TRBV5-1 and TRBJ2-7; maybe TRBD2 (6 bases). Trimming removed 5 bases from V and 0 bases from J, with 12 bases in between. This CDR3 has 14 residues. The V gene's germline CDR1 is SGHRS and CDR2 YFSETQ. The CDR3 DNA sequence: TGCGCCAGCAGGGGGACTCTCAGCTCCTACGAGCAGTACTTC. Translated, it gives CASRGTLSSYEQYF.

The chain has TRBV6-5 and TRBJ1-1; no definite D call. There are 13 residues in the CDR3. The V and J ends lost 6 bases and 2 bases respectively, with 10 bases between them. Per the germline V gene, CDR1 is MNHEY and CDR2 is SVGAGI. DNA for the CDR3: TGTGCCAGCAGAACCCCACAAAACACTGAAGCTTTCTTT. Its protein is CASRTPQNTEAFF.

The table lists this clone with a count of one. This chain links TRBV28 with TRBJ2-1; D gene uncertain. V gave up 9 bases and J gave up 3 bases, with 12 bases separating them. This CDR3 spans 13 amino acids. From germline, CDR1 is MDHEN and CDR2 SYDVKM. CDR3 region: CASCWLRYNEQFF. The CDR3 region has the DNA TGTGCCAGTTGTTGGCTCCGCTACAATGAGCAGTTCTTC.

The chain couples TRBV5-1 to TRBJ2-7; D unclear. Germline V CDR1 and CDR2: SGHRS, YFSETQ. V shed 0 bases and J shed 4 bases, with 8 bases lying between them. The CDR3 sequence is 13 residues long. CDR3 residues: CASSLVPQYEQYF. In nucleotides, the CDR3 is TGCGCCAGCAGCTTGGTCCCTCAGTACGAGCAGTACTTC.

This sequence joins TRBV6-5 and TRBJ1-2; the D gene is possibly TRBD1 (5 bases). The length of the CDR3 is 14 residues. CDR1 is MNHEY, CDR2 SVGAGI, per germline. Trimming left V 3 bases short and J 7 bases short, with 15 bases between. CDR3 in DNA: TGTGCCAGCAGTTATAACCGGGGCATAGCTGGCTACACCTTC. The encoded protein is CASSYNRGIAGYTF.

The chain links TRBV15 to TRBJ2-3; TRBD2 matches 14 bases. V shed 3 bases and J 0 bases; nucleotides not matched to a gene: 17. Germline CDR1 reads LNHNV; CDR2 reads YYDKDF (reference sequence). The CDR3 consists of 22 residues. The CDR3 DNA follows: TGTGCCACCAGCAGGAAACTACTGGGACTAGCGGGAGCAAACTTCAGCACAGATACGCAGTATTTT. Its translation is CATSRKLLGLAGANFSTDTQYF.

V and J are TRBV5-5 and TRBJ1-6; 10 bases fit TRBD1. V shed 3 bases and J 7 bases; nucleotides not matched to a gene: 1. Germline V gives CDR1 SGHKS, CDR2 YYEKEE (reference sequence). CDR3 length equals 14 residues. Here the CDR3 reads CASSSDRGNSPLHF. The CDR3 DNA reads as TGTGCCAGCAGCTCGGACAGGGGGAATTCACCCCTCCACTTT.

The rearrangement joins TRBV2 to TRBJ2-2, with D maybe TRBD2 (6 bases). The CDR3 consists of 13 residues. V lost 4 bases and J 8 bases, leaving 11 bases between the germline ends. The germline gives CDR1 SNHLY, CDR2 FYNNEI. The CDR3 coding sequence is TGTGCCAGCAGTGTAACTAGCCCTGGGGAGCTGTTTTTT. This encodes CASSVTSPGELFF.

V gene TRBV2 combines with J gene TRBJ2-1; D ambiguous. The CDR3 contains 10 residues. Trimming left V 3 bases short and J 10 bases short, with 4 bases between. Germline CDR1 and CDR2: SNHLY and FYNNEI. CDR3 amino acids: CASSEWEQFF. The CDR3 nucleotides are TGTGCCAGCAGTGAGTGGGAGCAGTTCTTC. The full variable domain, its missing parts supplied by reference TRBV2 and TRBJ2-1, is EPEVTQTPSHQVTQMGQEVILRCVPISNHLYFYWYRQILGQKVEFLVSFYNNEISEKSEIFDDQFSVERPDGSNFTLKIRSTKLEDSAMYFCASSEWEQFFGPGTRLTVL.

V gene TRBV12-3 or TRBV12-4 combines with J gene TRBJ2-1; D gene uncertain. The CDR3 has 13 residues. V was trimmed by 3 bases and J by 6 bases, leaving 9 bases between them. CDR3 DNA: TGTGCCAGCAGTTTTCGTTCCCGCAATGAGCAGTTCTTC. It is translated as CASSFRSRNEQFF.

The gene calls are TRBV24-1 and TRBJ2-7, with D possibly being TRBD1 (5 bases). CDR3 length: 15 amino acids. Germline V CDR1 and CDR2: KGHDR, SFDVKD. Trimming pared 4 bases from V and 4 bases from J, leaving 16 bases between. The chain's CDR3 is CATSDPRRGGYEQYF. CDR3 in DNA: TGTGCCACCAGTGACCCCCGAAGGGGTGGGTACGAGCAGTACTTC.

This clone was recorded once. The V gene is TRBV25-1, the J gene TRBJ1-3, with D hard to call. Trimming stripped 4 bases from V and 0 bases from J, with 10 bases between. Germline V gives CDR1 MGHDK, CDR2 SYGVNS. This CDR3 has 15 residues. CDR3 DNA sequence: TGTGCCAGCAGTGCCTCTTGGGACTCTGGAAACACCATATATTTT. Residues: CASSASWDSGNTIYF.

The chain employs TRBV19 and TRBJ2-3; D uncertain. V was shortened by 9 bases and J by 2 bases, with 12 bases between the two germline ends. In germline, CDR1 is LNHDA, CDR2 SQIVND (reference sequence). This CDR3 has 13 amino acids. CDR3 region: CASRGLATDTQYF. The CDR3 nucleotides read TGTGCCAGCCGCGGTCTGGCCACAGATACGCAGTATTTT.

Only a few counts were recorded for this clone. The chain recombines TRBV10-3 with TRBJ2-1, with D unclear. V lost 3 bases and J 9 bases, leaving 9 bases between the germline ends. The V gene's germline CDR1 is ENHRY and CDR2 SYGVKD. This CDR3 has 12 amino acids. For the CDR3, the DNA is TGTGCCATCAGTGATTATAGTAGTGAGCAGTTCTTC. Translating gives CAISDYSSEQFF.